This TCR beta chain was documented in a study of identical twins. Worth noting for this clonotype: Its specificity is unknown. The junction differs from germline at one of its ends, possibly a read error.

The germline V gene encodes CDR1 SEHNR and CDR2 FQNEAQ (reference sequence). The CDR3 has 14 amino acids. TCRdb reprocessed the 5' RACE reads with MiXCR, giving one entry per CDR3 protein. The profile shows around 570,000 distinct CDR3 sequences, approximately 10% of them singletons. General observations from the study: Donors were not followed over many years; analysis was cross-sectional. Excess sharing between twins was weaker in beta out-of-frame sequences. Twins shared out-of-frame alpha sequences with excess low generation probability.

The same data also went into a second study, on yellow fever vaccine responses in identical twins.

This clonotype was sampled from a woman younger than 35 in good health. The rearrangement links TRBV7-9 to TRBJ2-7, with 10 bases lining up with TRBD1. Specimen: PBMCs. In DNA form, the CDR3 reads TGTGCCAGCACCTTACGGGACAGGGGAGGAGAGCAGTACTTC. This codes for CASTLRDRGGEQYF.